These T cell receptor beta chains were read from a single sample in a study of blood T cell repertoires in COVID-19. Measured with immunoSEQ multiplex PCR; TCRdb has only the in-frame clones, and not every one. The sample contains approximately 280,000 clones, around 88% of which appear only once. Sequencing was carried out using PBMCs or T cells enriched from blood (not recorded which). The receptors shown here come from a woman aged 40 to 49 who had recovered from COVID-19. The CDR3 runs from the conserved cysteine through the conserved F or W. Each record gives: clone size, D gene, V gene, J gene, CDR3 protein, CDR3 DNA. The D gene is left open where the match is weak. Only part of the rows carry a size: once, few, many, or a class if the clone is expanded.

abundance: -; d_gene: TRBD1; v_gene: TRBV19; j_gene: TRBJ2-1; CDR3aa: CASSTTGVGEQFF; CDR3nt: TGTGCCAGTAGTACAACAGGGGTGGGGGAGCAGTTCTTC
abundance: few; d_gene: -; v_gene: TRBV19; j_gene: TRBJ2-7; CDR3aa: CASRPSGTGPYEQYF; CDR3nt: TGTGCCAGTAGACCTAGCGGGACAGGCCCCTACGAGCAGTACTTC
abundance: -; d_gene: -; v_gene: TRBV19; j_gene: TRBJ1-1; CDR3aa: CASRAGGNLNTEAFF; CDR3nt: TGTGCCAGTAGAGCGGGGGGCAACCTGAACACTGAAGCTTTCTTT
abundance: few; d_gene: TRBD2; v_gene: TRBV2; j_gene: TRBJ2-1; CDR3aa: CAGRAGGSYNEQFF; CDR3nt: TGTGCCGGAAGGGCGGGGGGGTCCTACAATGAGCAGTTCTTC
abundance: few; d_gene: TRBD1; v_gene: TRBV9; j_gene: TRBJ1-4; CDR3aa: CASSHGTGINEKLFF; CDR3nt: TGTGCCAGCAGCCACGGGACAGGGATTAATGAAAAACTGTTTTTT
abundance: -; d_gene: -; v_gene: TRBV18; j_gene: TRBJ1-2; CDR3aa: CASSPGRGQDGYTF; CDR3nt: TGTGCCAGCTCGCCGGGGCGGGGCCAGGATGGCTACACCTTC
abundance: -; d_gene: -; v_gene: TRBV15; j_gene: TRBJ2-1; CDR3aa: CATSRDGLNSEQFF; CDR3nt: TGTGCCACCAGCAGAGATGGTCTGAACAGTGAGCAGTTCTTC
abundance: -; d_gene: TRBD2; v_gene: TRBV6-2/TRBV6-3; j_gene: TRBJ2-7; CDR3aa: CASSPHTSGKYEQYF; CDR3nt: TGTGCCAGCAGCCCCCATACTAGCGGGAAATACGAGCAGTACTTC
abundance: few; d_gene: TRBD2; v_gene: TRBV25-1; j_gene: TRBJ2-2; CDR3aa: CASSGTRVTGELFF; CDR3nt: TGTGCCAGCAGTGGGACTAGGGTAACCGGGGAGCTGTTTTTT
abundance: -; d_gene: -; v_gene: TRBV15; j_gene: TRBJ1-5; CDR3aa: CATSRDSFRYQPQHF; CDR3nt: TGTGCCACCAGCAGAGATTCGTTCCGTTATCAGCCCCAGCATTTT
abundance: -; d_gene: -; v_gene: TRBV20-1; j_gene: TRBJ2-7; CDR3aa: CSASEGRYEQYF; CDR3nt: TGCAGTGCTAGTGAGGGGAGATACGAGCAGTACTTC
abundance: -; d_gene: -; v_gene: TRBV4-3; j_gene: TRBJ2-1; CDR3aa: CASSQDLQGSSYNEQFF; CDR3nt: TGCGCCAGCAGCCAAGATTTACAGGGTAGCTCCTACAATGAGCAGTTCTTC
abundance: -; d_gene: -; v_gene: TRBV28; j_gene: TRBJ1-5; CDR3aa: CASRPPGVGNQPQHF; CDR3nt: TGTGCCAGCAGGCCACCAGGGGTAGGGAATCAGCCCCAGCATTTT
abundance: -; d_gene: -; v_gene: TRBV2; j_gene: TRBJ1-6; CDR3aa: CASSPARESPLHF; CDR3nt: TGTGCCAGCAGCCCCGCCAGGGAATCACCCCTCCACTTT
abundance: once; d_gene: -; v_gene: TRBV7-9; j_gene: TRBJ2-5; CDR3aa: CASSFRSGETQYF; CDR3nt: TGTGCCAGCAGCTTCCGATCTGGCGAGACCCAGTACTTC
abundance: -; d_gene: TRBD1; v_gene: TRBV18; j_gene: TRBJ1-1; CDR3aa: CASSLSGGNTEAFF; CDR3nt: TGTGCCAGCTCGTTATCAGGGGGAAACACTGAAGCTTTCTTT
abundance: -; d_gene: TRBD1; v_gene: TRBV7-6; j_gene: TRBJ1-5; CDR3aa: CASSQHRGNQPQHF; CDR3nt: TGTGCCAGCAGCCAACACAGGGGGAATCAGCCCCAGCATTTT
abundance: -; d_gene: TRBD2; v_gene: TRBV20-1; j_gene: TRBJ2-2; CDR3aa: CSASGLAGAGELFF; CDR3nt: TGCAGTGCTAGTGGGCTAGCGGGAGCCGGGGAGCTGTTTTTT
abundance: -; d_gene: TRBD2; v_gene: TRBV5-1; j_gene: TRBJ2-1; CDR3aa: CASSQRESFYNEQFF; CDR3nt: TGCGCCAGCAGTCAGCGGGAGTCGTTCTACAATGAGCAGTTCTTC
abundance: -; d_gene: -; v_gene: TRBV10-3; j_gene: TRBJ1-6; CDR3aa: CAISDAAGGSYNSPLHF; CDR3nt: TGTGCCATCAGTGACGCCGCGGGCGGCTCCTATAATTCACCCCTCCACTTT
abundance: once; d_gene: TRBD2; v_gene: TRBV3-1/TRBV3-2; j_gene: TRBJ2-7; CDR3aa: CASSHASGSRYEQYF; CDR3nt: TGTGCCAGCAGCCATGCTAGCGGGAGTCGGTACGAGCAGTACTTC
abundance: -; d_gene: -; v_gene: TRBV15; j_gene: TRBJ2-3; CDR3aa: CATSSRTGTDTQYF; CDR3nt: TGTGCCACCAGCTCCCGGACAGGCACAGATACGCAGTATTTT
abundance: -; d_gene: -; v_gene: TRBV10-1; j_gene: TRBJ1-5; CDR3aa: CASHEGSNQPQHF; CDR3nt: TGCGCCAGCCACGAGGGAAGCAATCAGCCCCAGCATTTT
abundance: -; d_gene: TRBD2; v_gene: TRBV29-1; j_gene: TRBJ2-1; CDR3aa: CSVEGPTSGRGFEQFF; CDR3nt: TGCAGCGTTGAGGGCCCGACTAGCGGGAGAGGTTTTGAGCAGTTCTTC
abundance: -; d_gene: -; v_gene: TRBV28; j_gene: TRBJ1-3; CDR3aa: CASSLPRAGDSGNTIYF; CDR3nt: TGTGCCAGCAGTTTACCCAGGGCGGGAGACTCTGGAAACACCATATATTTT
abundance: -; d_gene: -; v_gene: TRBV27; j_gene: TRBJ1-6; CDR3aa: CASSFQYNSPLHF; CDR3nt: TGTGCCAGCAGTTTCCAGTATAATTCACCCCTCCACTTT
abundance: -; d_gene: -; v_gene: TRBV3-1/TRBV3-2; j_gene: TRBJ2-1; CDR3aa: CASSQDPARSYNEQFF; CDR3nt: TGTGCCAGCAGCCAAGATCCCGCGCGCTCCTACAATGAGCAGTTCTTC
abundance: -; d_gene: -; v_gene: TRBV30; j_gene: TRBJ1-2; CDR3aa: CAWRWGTARYGYTF; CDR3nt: TGTGCCTGGAGGTGGGGGACTGCCCGCTATGGCTACACCTTC
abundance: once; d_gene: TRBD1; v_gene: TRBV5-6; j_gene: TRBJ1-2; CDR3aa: CASSPRGTGARYGYTF; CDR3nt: TGTGCCAGCAGCCCCCGGGGGACAGGGGCTCGCTATGGCTACACCTTC
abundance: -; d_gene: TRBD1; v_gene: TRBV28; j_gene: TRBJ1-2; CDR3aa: CASSSTGRGVNYGYTF; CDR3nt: TGTGCCAGCAGTTCTACGGGCAGGGGGGTTAACTATGGCTACACCTTC
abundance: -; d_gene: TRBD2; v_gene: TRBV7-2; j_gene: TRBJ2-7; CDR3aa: CASSAGTSGRNSYEQYF; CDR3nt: TGTGCCAGCAGCGCCGGGACTAGCGGGAGGAATTCCTACGAGCAGTACTTC
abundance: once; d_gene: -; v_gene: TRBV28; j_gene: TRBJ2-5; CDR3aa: CASGAGTQYF; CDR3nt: TGTGCCAGCGGGGCTGGGACCCAGTACTTC
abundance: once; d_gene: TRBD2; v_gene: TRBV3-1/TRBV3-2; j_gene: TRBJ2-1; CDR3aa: CASSPGNPEANSGRYNEQFF; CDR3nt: TGTGCCAGCAGCCCGGGAAATCCCGAGGCTAATAGCGGGAGGTACAATGAGCAGTTCTTC
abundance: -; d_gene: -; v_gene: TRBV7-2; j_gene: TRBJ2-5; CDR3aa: CASSLGHAETQYF; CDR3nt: TGTGCCAGCAGCTTAGGTCATGCGGAGACCCAGTACTTC
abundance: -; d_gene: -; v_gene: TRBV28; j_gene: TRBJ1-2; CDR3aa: CASSTQGGGGYTF; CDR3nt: TGTGCCAGCAGTACACAGGGAGGGGGTGGCTACACCTTC
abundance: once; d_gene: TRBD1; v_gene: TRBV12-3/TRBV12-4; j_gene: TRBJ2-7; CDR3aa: CASSKHRGSEQYF; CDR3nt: TGTGCCAGCAGTAAACACAGGGGAAGCGAGCAGTACTTC
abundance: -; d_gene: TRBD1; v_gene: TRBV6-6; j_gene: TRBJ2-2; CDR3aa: CASSPSGQGIGELFF; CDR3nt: TGTGCCAGCAGCCCCTCGGGACAGGGTATCGGGGAGCTGTTTTTT
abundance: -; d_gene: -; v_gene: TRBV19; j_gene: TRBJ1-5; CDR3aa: CASSGNRGNQPQHF; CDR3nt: TGTGCCAGTAGTGGGAACAGGGGCAATCAGCCCCAGCATTTT
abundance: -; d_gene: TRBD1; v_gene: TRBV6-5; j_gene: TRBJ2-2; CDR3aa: CASSPTGGDTGELFF; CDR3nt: TGTGCCAGCAGTCCGACAGGGGGCGACACCGGGGAGCTGTTTTTT
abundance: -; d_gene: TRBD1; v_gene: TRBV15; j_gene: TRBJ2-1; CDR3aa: CATSSGQVGNEQFF; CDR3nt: TGTGCCACCAGCAGCGGACAGGTAGGAAATGAGCAGTTCTTC
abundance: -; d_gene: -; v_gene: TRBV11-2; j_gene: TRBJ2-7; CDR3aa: CASSRTDSSYEQYF; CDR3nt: TGTGCCAGCAGCCGGACTGATAGCTCCTACGAGCAGTACTTC
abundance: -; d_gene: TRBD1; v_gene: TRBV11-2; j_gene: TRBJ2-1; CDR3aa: CASSPAGTGALEQFF; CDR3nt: TGTGCCAGCAGCCCAGCTGGGACAGGGGCCTTGGAGCAGTTCTTC
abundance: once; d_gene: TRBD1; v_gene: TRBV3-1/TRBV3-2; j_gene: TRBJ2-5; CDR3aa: CATDDRGQQETQYF; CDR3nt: TGTGCCACCGATGACAGGGGGCAGCAAGAGACCCAGTACTTC
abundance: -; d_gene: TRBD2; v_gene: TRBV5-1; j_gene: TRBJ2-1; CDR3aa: CASSNRAGASHNEQFF; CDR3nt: TGCGCCAGCAGCAACCGAGCGGGAGCATCCCACAATGAGCAGTTCTTC
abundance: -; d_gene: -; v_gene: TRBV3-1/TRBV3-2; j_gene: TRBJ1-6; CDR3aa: CASSQLQNGSPLHF; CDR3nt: TGTGCCAGCAGCCAATTGCAGAATGGTTCACCCCTCCACTTT
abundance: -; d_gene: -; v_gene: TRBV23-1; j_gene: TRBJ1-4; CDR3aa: CASSQLDSVYF; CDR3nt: TGCGCCAGCAGTCAATTGGACAGCGTTTATTTT
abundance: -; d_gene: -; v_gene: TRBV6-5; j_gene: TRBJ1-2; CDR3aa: CASSYSRGSNYGYTF; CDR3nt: TGTGCCAGCAGTTACTCTAGGGGATCTAACTATGGCTACACCTTC
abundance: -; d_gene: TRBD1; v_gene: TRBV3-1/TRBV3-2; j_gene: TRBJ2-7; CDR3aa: CATMDRGSYEQYF; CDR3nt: TGTGCCACCATGGACAGGGGATCCTACGAGCAGTACTTC
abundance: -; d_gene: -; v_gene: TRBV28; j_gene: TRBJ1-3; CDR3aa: CASLHAVGNTIYF; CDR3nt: TGTGCCAGCCTGCATGCGGTGGGAAACACCATATATTTT
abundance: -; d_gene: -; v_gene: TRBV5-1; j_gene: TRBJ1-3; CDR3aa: CASSQQRGPSGNTIYF; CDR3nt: TGCGCCAGCAGCCAACAACGGGGTCCCTCTGGAAACACCATATATTTT
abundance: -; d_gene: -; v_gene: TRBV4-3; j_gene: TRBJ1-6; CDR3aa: CASSQARGMNSPLHF; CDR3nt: TGCGCCAGCAGCCAAGCGAGGGGGATGAATTCACCCCTCCACTTT
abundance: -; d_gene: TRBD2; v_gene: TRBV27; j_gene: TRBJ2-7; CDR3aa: CASSFSGSTYEQYF; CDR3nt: TGTGCCAGCAGTTTCAGCGGGAGCACCTACGAGCAGTACTTC
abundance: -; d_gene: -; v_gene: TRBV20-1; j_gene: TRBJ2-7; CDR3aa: CSASFESGLRGEQYF; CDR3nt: TGCAGTGCTAGTTTCGAGTCCGGGCTCAGGGGCGAGCAGTACTTC
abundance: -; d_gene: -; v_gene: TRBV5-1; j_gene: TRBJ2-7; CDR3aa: CASSPLEGLNEQYF; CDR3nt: TGCGCCAGCAGCCCCCTGGAGGGATTGAACGAGCAGTACTTC
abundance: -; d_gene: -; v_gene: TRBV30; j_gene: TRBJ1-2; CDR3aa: CAWSAQSGGYTF; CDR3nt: TGTGCCTGGAGTGCCCAGTCTGGTGGCTACACCTTC
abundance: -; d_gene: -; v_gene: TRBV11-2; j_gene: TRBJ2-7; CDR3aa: CASSPLYEQYF; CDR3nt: TGTGCCAGCAGCCCCCTATACGAGCAGTACTTC
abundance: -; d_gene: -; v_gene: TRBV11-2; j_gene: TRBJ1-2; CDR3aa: CASSKTLGRGANYGYTF; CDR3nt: TGTGCCAGCAGCAAGACCCTCGGTCGGGGGGCTAACTATGGCTACACCTTC